Listed here are 8 T cell receptor beta chains from one sample, sequenced in a study of CD8+ T cells in alopecia areata. Extracted from the samples, RNA was reverse transcribed into cDNA to serve as the sequencing template. Sequenced by immunoSEQ multiplex PCR; TCRdb stores in-frame clones only, minus some. The sample shows about 120,000 clones, roughly 66% of them seen only once. The sequenced sample consisted of CD4+ T cells sorted from blood. The receptors were sampled from a human donor in good health.

The J gene is TRBJ1-6, the V gene TRBV6-5; D not resolved. Between the trimmed V and J ends, which lost 6 bases and 7 bases, there was a span of 7 bases. The CDR3 has 12 amino acids. Per the germline V gene, CDR1 is MNHEY and CDR2 is SVGAGI. The CDR3 DNA reads TGTGCCAGCAGGGCCAAAAATTCACCCCTCCACTTT. The encoded protein is CASRAKNSPLHF.

The rearrangement uses TRBV30 and TRBJ1-2; TRBD1 might be the D (5 bases). Germline V gives CDR1 GTSNPN, CDR2 SVGIG (reference sequence). This CDR3 spans 15 amino acids. The V end was cut by 4 bases, the J end by 4 bases, with 19 bases between. The CDR3 sequence: CAWTLQALGPYGYTF. The CDR3 DNA sequence: TGTGCCTGGACCTTACAGGCCTTGGGGCCCTATGGCTACACCTTC. Together with reference TRBV30 and TRBJ1-2, the CDR3 gives the full variable domain: SQTIHQWPATLVQPVGSPLSLECTVEGTSNPNLYWYRQAAGRGLQLLFYSVGIGQISSEVPQNLSASRPQDRQFILSSKKLLLSDSGFYLCAWTLQALGPYGYTFGSGTRLTVV.

This clone was detected once. The CDR3 loop is CASSAQIQGRNTEAFF. As DNA, the CDR3 is TGTGCCAGCAGCGCGCAGATACAGGGTAGGAACACTGAAGCTTTCTTT. The chain uses TRBV9 and TRBJ1-1; tentatively, D is TRBD1 (6 bases). This CDR3 comprises 16 residues. Germline V gene data show CDR1 as SGDLS and CDR2 as YYNGEE. The V gene lost 3 bases and the J gene lost 1 base, with 16 bases spanning the gap.

V and J are TRBV11-2 and TRBJ2-1, with D perhaps matching TRBD1 or TRBD2 (6 bases each). V was trimmed by 4 bases and J by 2 bases, leaving 15 bases between them. Per the germline V gene, CDR1 is SGHAT and CDR2 is FQNNGV. The CDR3 consists of 16 residues. This CDR3 is CASSSRGGITYNEQFF. DNA of the CDR3: TGTGCCAGCAGCTCCCGAGGGGGGATCACCTACAATGAGCAGTTCTTC.

This clone has just a few counts. The J gene is TRBJ1-4, the V gene TRBV30, with D perhaps matching TRBD1 (6 bases). Trimming stripped 8 bases from V and 8 bases from J, with 21 bases between. The CDR3 totals 14 residues. Looked up from germline, CDR1 is GTSNPN and CDR2 is SVGIG (reference sequence). Here the CDR3 DNA reads TGTGCCGGGGGTGACCAGGGGTCTTGGGAAAAACTGTTTTTT. Translating gives CAGGDQGSWEKLFF.

In its sample, this clone was seen a few times. The genes are TRBV30 and TRBJ1-5, with 8 nucleotides matching TRBD1. After removal of 4 bases from V and 4 bases from J, the junction contained 3 bases not matched to a gene. This CDR3 contains 13 residues. Per the germline V gene, CDR1 is GTSNPN and CDR2 is SVGIG (reference sequence). The CDR3 reads CAWTRQGNQPQHF. The CDR3 DNA sequence: TGTGCCTGGACCAGACAGGGGAATCAGCCCCAGCATTTT.

The chain recombines TRBV2 with TRBJ1-4; D is perhaps TRBD1 (5 bases). CDR3 length: 14 residues. V gave up 6 bases and J gave up 7 bases, with 15 bases separating them. Per the germline V gene, CDR1 is SNHLY and CDR2 is FYNNEI. In DNA, the CDR3 is TGTGCCAGCAGCGCCGGGACCGGAGGTGAAAAACTGTTTTTT. Its protein is CASSAGTGGEKLFF.

This chain connects TRBV6-1 to TRBJ1-1, with D possibly TRBD1 on 6 matching bases. The CDR3 sequence is 14 residues long. Trimming removed 7 bases from V and 1 base from J, with 13 bases in between. Germline loops: CDR1 MNHNS, CDR2 SASEGT. This chain's CDR3 is CASTDRYSNTEAFF. DNA for the CDR3: TGTGCCAGCACCGACAGGTACTCGAACACTGAAGCTTTCTTT.